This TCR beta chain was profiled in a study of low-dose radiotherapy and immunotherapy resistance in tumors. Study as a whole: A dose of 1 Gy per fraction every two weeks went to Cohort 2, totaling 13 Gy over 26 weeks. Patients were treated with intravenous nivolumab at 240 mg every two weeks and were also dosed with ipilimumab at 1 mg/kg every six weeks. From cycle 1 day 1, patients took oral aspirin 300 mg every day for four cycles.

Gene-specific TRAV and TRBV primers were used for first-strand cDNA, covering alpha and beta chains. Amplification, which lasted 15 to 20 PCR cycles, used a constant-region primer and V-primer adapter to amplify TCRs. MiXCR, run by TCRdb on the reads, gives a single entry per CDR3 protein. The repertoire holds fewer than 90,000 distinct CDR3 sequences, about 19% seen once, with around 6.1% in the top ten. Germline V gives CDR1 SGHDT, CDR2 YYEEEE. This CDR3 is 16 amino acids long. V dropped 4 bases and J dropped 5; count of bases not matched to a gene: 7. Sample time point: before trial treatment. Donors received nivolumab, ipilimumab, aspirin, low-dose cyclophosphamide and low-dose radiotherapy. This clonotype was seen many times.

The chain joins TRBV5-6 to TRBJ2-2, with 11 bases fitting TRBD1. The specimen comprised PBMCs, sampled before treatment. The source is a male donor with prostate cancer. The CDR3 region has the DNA TGTGCCAGCAGCCCAGTAGGGACAGGGGGGACCGGGGAGCTGTTTTTT. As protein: CASSPVGTGGTGELFF.